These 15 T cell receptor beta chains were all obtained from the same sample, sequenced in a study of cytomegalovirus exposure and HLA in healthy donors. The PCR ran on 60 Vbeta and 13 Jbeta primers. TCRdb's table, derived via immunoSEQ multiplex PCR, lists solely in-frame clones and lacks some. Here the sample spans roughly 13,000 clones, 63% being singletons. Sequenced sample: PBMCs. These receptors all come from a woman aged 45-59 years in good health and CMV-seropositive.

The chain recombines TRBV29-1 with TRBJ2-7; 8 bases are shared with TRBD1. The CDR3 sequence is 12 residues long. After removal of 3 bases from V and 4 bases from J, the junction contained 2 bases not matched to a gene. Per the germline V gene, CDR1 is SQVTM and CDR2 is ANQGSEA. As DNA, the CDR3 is TGCAGCGTTGATACAGGGGGTTACGAGCAGTACTTC. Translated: CSVDTGGYEQYF.

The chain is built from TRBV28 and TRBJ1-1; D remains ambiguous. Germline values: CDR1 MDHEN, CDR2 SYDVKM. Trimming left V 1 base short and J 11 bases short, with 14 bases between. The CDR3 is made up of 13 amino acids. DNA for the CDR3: TGTGCCAGCAGTTTATTGATCGGGGATAGGGCTTTCTTT. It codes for CASSLLIGDRAFF.

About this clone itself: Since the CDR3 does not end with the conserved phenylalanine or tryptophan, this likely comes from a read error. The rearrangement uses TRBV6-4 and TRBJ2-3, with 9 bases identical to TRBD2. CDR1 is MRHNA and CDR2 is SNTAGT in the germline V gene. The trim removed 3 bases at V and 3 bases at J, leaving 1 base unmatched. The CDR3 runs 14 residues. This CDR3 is CASSETSGTDTQYV. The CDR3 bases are TGTGCCAGCAGTGAGACTAGCGGAACAGATACGCAGTATGTT.

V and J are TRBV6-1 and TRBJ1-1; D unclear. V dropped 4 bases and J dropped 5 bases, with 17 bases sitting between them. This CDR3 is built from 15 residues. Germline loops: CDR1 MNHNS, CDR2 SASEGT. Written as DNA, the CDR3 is TGTGCCAGCAGTGTTCTGATTGCAGAACAGACTGAAGCTTTCTTT. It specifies CASSVLIAEQTEAFF.

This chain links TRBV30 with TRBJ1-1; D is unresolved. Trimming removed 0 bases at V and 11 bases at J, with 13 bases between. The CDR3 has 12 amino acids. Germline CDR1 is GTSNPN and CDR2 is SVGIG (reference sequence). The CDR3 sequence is CAWSVGVTRAFF. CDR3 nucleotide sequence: TGTGCCTGGAGTGTCGGTGTGACGAGGGCTTTCTTT. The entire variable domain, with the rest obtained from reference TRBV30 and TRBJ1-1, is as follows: SQTIHQWPATLVQPVGSPLSLECTVEGTSNPNLYWYRQAAGRGLQLLFYSVGIGQISSEVPQNLSASRPQDRQFILSSKKLLLSDSGFYLCAWSVGVTRAFFGQGTRLTVV.

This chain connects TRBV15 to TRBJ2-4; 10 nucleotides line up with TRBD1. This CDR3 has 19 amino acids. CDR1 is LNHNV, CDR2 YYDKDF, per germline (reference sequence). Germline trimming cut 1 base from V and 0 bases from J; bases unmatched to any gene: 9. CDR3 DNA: TGTGCCACCAGCAGAGCCAGACAGGGGGCCCAATTAGCCAAAAACATTCAGTACTTC. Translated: CATSRARQGAQLAKNIQYF.

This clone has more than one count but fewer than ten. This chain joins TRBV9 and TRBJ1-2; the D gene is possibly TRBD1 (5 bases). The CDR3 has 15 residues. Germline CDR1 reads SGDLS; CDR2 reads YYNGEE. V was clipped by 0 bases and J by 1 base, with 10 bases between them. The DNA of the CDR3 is TGTGCCAGCAGCGTAGGCGGAGGGGTTAACTATGGCTACACCTTC. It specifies CASSVGGGVNYGYTF.

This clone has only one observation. CDR3 residues: CSVGGQGRVGYTF. The CDR3 DNA reads as TGCAGCGTTGGAGGACAGGGGAGGGTTGGCTACACCTTC. The V and J genes are TRBV29-1 and TRBJ1-2; 9 bases are shared with TRBD1. CDR1 is SQVTM, CDR2 ANQGSEA, per germline. V lost 4 bases and J lost 7; bases outside the gene matches: 7. The length of the CDR3 is 13 residues.

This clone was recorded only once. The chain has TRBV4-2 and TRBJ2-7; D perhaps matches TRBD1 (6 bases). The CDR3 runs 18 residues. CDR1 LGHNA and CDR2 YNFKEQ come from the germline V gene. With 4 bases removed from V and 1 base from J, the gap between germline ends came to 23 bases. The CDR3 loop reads CASSLKSFQGSGSYEQYF. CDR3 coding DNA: TGTGCCAGCAGCCTCAAATCCTTCCAGGGGAGCGGATCCTACGAGCAGTACTTC.

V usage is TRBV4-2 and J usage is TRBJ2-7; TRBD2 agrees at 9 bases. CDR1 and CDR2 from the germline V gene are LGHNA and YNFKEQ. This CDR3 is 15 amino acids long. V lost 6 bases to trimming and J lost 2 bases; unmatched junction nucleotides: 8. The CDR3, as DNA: TGTGCCAGCAGAGGAGCGGGAGGCCACACCTACGAGCAGTACTTC. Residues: CASRGAGGHTYEQYF.

CDR3 DNA sequence: TGCAGCGTTGAGCCCCTCGCCGGCGAGCAGTACTTC. This translates into CSVEPLAGEQYF. The chain has TRBV29-1 and TRBJ2-7; no clear D gene. V was pared by 3 bases and J by 6 bases, with 12 bases between. The CDR3 covers 12 residues. Germline V lookup: CDR1 SQVTM, CDR2 ANQGSEA.

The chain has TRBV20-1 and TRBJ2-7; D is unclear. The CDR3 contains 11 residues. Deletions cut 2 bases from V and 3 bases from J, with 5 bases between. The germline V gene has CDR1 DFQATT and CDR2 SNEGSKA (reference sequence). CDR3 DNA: TGCAGTGCTAGACACAGCTACGAGCAGTACTTC. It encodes CSARHSYEQYF.

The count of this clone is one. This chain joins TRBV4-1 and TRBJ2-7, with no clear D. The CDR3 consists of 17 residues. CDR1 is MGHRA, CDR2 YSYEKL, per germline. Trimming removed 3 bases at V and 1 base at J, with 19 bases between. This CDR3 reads CASSHSYLPGPSYEQYF. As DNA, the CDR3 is TGCGCCAGCAGCCACTCTTACCTTCCGGGTCCTTCCTACGAGCAGTACTTC.

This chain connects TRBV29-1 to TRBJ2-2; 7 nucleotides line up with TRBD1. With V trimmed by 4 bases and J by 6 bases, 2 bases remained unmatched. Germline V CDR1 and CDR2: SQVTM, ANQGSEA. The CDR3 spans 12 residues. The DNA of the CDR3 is TGCAGCGTTGGGGGACAGTCCGGGGAGCTGTTTTTT. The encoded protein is CSVGGQSGELFF.

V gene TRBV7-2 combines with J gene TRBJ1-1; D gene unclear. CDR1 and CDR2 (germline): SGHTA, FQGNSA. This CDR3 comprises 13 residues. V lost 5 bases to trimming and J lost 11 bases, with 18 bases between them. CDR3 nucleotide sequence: TGTGCCAGCAGCCCCCCGCGGGGAGGTTTGGCTTTCTTT. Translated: CASSPPRGGLAFF.